This passage covers 29 T cell receptor beta chains from one sample sequenced in a study of T cell repertoires in cytomegalovirus infection. These receptors' antigens are unknown. TCRdb reanalysed the reads using MiXCR and keeps one entry per CDR3 protein. The sample lists about 110,000 distinct CDR3 sequences; around 30% were seen once. Source: CD8+ T cells from cultured PBMCs, taken from culture after CMV antigen stimulation. The source of these receptors is a human donor in good health (CMV status not recorded). Some clones in this sample may be carry-over from other donors' samples.

The sample holds a few counts of this clonotype. V is TRBV27 and J is TRBJ1-2; D not certain. V was pared by 4 bases and J by 0 bases, with 9 bases between. The CDR3 extends over 14 amino acids. Germline V CDR1 and CDR2: MNHEY, SMNVEV (reference sequence). In DNA form, the CDR3 reads TGTGCCAGCAGTTCTCCCGACACTAACTATGGCTACACCTTC. It is translated as CASSSPDTNYGYTF.

This clonotype was seen a handful of times. The chain is built from TRBV2 and TRBJ2-1; D assignment may be TRBD1 or TRBD2 (6 bases each). The ends were cut back, 1 base at V and 5 bases at J, with 15 bases in the middle. This CDR3 comprises 16 residues. The germline V gene has CDR1 SNHLY and CDR2 FYNNEI. CDR3: CASSEEGGFNHNEQFF. The CDR3 DNA reads TGTGCCAGCAGTGAAGAGGGGGGCTTCAACCACAATGAGCAGTTCTTC.

This clonotype was counted ten times or more. The genes are TRBV28 and TRBJ2-7; D not certain. The CDR3 runs to 15 residues. CDR1 is MDHEN, CDR2 SYDVKM, per germline. Trimming left V 2 bases short and J 0 bases short, with 11 bases between. The chain's CDR3 is CASSLGPLSSYEQYF. CDR3 nucleotide sequence: TGTGCCAGCAGTTTAGGGCCCTTGAGCTCCTACGAGCAGTACTTC.

On this clonotype itself: A much larger clone lies one base from this, so it may be a read error. J is TRBJ2-1 and V is TRBV15; 9 bases are shared with TRBD1. The CDR3 spans 16 residues. Germline V lookup: CDR1 LNHNV, CDR2 YYDKDF (reference sequence). The CDR3 region has the DNA TGTGTCACCAGCAGAGAGAGGGAACAGGGGGCGGATGAGCAGTTCTTC. It translates to CVTSREREQGADEQFF.

V is TRBV20-1 and J is TRBJ1-2, with a weak D call TRBD1 (5 bases). The germline V and J ends were trimmed by 6 bases and 3 bases, with 17 bases remaining between them. Germline loops: CDR1 DFQATT, CDR2 SNEGSKA (reference sequence). This CDR3 has 14 amino acids. This chain's CDR3 is CSAPGPLLDYGYTF. The CDR3 DNA reads TGCAGTGCCCCGGGGCCCCTTCTGGACTATGGCTACACCTTC.

This clonotype was detected a few times. CDR3 protein: CASSPGMSRNEQYF. The CDR3, as DNA: TGTGCCAGCAGCCCCGGAATGAGCCGGAATGAGCAGTACTTC. This chain links TRBV7-6 with TRBJ2-7; D uncertain. V was shortened by 5 bases and J by 7 bases, with 18 bases between the two germline ends. The CDR3 is 14 residues long. Looked up from germline, CDR1 is SGHVS and CDR2 is FNYEAQ.

The chain carries TRBV5-6 and TRBJ1-1, with TRBD1 identical over 7 bases. Germline trimming cut 2 bases from V and 6 bases from J; bases unmatched to any gene: 13. There are 16 residues in the CDR3. From germline, CDR1 is SGHDT and CDR2 YYEEEE. CDR3 region: CASSLGQAVGYAEAFF. DNA for the CDR3: TGTGCCAGCAGCTTAGGACAGGCAGTAGGGTACGCTGAAGCTTTCTTT.

This clonotype has just a few counts. This chain connects TRBV6-1 to TRBJ1-1, with D possibly TRBD1 on 5 matching bases. Looked up from germline, CDR1 is MNHNS and CDR2 is SASEGT. The CDR3 runs 14 residues. Trimming pared 6 bases from V and 4 bases from J, leaving 15 bases between. As DNA, the CDR3 is TGTGCCAGCAGCCCCATGGGGACGGGCACTGAAGCTTTCTTT. Residues: CASSPMGTGTEAFF.

This clonotype showed up just a few times. V usage is TRBV18 and J usage is TRBJ1-4; D remains ambiguous. The CDR3 extends over 15 amino acids. The V end lost 3 bases, the J end lost 6 bases, and 14 bases lay between the germline ends. Germline V gene sequence: CDR1 KGHSH, CDR2 LQKENI. CDR3 sequence (DNA): TGTGCCAGCTCACCGACGGGCCCTAGGGATGAAAAACTGTTTTTT. Encoded protein: CASSPTGPRDEKLFF.

The DNA for the CDR3 is TGTGCCAGCAGTTCCACCATAGCGGGGGGGTACAATGAGCAGTTCTTC. It translates to CASSSTIAGGYNEQFF. The chain combines TRBV12-3 or TRBV12-4 with TRBJ2-1; TRBD2 matches 11 bases. CDR3 length equals 16 residues. Germline trimming cut 4 bases from V and 4 bases from J; bases unmatched to any gene: 6.

This clonotype was counted a few times. The gene calls are TRBV7-9 and TRBJ1-4; possibly TRBD1 for D (5 bases). In germline, CDR1 is SEHNR, CDR2 FQNEAQ (reference sequence). With 1 base removed from V and 8 bases from J, the gap between germline ends came to 8 bases. The CDR3 extends over 13 amino acids. The DNA of the CDR3 is TGTGCCAGCAGCTTAGGGGGGGAAGAAAAACTGTTTTTT. Its protein is CASSLGGEEKLFF.

The rearrangement uses TRBV27 and TRBJ2-1, with 8 nucleotides matching TRBD2. Trimming removed 4 bases from V and 5 bases from J; junction bases left unmatched: 4. This CDR3 has 14 amino acids. Germline loops: CDR1 MNHEY, CDR2 SMNVEV (reference sequence). The chain's CDR3 is CASSSSRGDNEQFF. The CDR3 nucleotides read TGTGCCAGCAGTTCATCGCGGGGGGACAATGAGCAGTTCTTC.

This rearrangement joins TRBV6-1 to TRBJ1-1, with D possibly being TRBD1 (6 bases). Germline V gene data show CDR1 as MNHNS and CDR2 as SASEGT. Between the trimmed V and J ends, which lost 1 base and 5 bases, there was a span of 29 bases. CDR3 length: 20 residues. The CDR3 reads CASSEGRWRYRASPGTEAFF. CDR3 bases: TGTGCCAGCAGTGAAGGCCGCTGGAGGTACAGGGCCTCTCCTGGGACTGAAGCTTTCTTT.

This rearrangement joins TRBV20-1 to TRBJ2-5, with 10 bases fitting TRBD2. The CDR3 is 16 amino acids. V lost 0 bases to trimming and J lost 1 base; unmatched junction nucleotides: 5. Germline V lookup: CDR1 DFQATT, CDR2 SNEGSKA (reference sequence). The CDR3 DNA reads as TGCAGTGCTAGAGATTGGAGCGGGGGGGGCCAAGAGACCCAGTACTTC. Its translation is CSARDWSGGGQETQYF.

This clonotype was counted ten times or more. This chain links TRBV28 with TRBJ1-5, with D tentatively TRBD1 (6 bases). The CDR3 runs 21 residues. Germline V gene sequence: CDR1 MDHEN, CDR2 SYDVKM. V lost 2 bases and J lost 4, with 30 bases in between. The DNA for the CDR3 is TGTGCCAGCAGTTTAGCCCCTACTACAGGGAAATTTATGGTCCGGAATCAGCCCCAGCATTTT. Its protein product is CASSLAPTTGKFMVRNQPQHF.

The chain is built from TRBV4-1 and TRBJ2-1; 10 bases are a match to TRBD2. CDR3 length: 18 amino acids. CDR1 and CDR2 from the germline V gene are MGHRA and YSYEKL. Germline trimming cut 1 base from V and 0 bases from J; bases unmatched to any gene: 6. CDR3 nucleotide sequence: TGCGCCAGCAGCCAAGTGATAGCGGGGGGCCTCTCCTACAATGAGCAGTTCTTC. The encoded protein is CASSQVIAGGLSYNEQFF.

This clonotype was seen repeatedly, ten times or more. The V and J genes are TRBV7-8 and TRBJ2-6, with 7 bases lining up with TRBD1. Germline assignment: CDR1 SGHVS and CDR2 FQNEAQ. CDR3 size: 19 residues. V trimming: 2 bases; J trimming: 4 bases; junction bases outside the gene matches: 14. This CDR3 reads CASSLKGAGRAAGANVLTF. In DNA form, the CDR3 reads TGTGCCAGCAGCTTAAAGGGGGCAGGAAGGGCCGCAGGGGCCAACGTCCTGACTTTC.

The table lists this clonotype with a few counts. The V call is TRBV6-6, the J call TRBJ1-6, with no clear D. The CDR3 covers 13 residues. Germline V gene sequence: CDR1 MNHNY, CDR2 SVGAGI (reference sequence). V lost 0 bases and J 10 bases, leaving 7 bases between the germline ends. The CDR3 region has the DNA TGTGCCAGCAGTTACTCGATCTCATCACCCCTCCACTTT. Amino acids: CASSYSISSPLHF.

The chain has TRBV5-1 and TRBJ1-2; D ambiguous. The ends were cut back, 2 bases at V and 2 bases at J, with 7 bases in the middle. The germline V gene encodes CDR1 SGHRS and CDR2 YFSETQ. The CDR3 is 13 residues long. The CDR3 nucleotides are TGCGCCAGCAGCTTAGGACGGAACTATGGCTACACCTTC. Its translation: CASSLGRNYGYTF.

The genes are TRBV19 and TRBJ1-6; 9 bases align to TRBD1. Per germline, CDR1 LNHDA and CDR2 SQIVND (reference sequence). CDR3 length: 16 amino acids. V gave up 6 bases and J gave up 12 bases; unmatched junction bases: 15. The CDR3 loop reads CASSSLGDRVLLPLHF. CDR3 coding DNA: TGTGCCAGTAGCTCCTTGGGGGACAGGGTGCTGTTACCCCTCCACTTT.

The sample holds a few counts of this clonotype. The J gene is TRBJ1-2, the V gene TRBV9; weak D call: TRBD1 (6 bases). Trimming took off 0 bases at V and 5 bases at J, with 14 bases between the two ends. CDR3 size: 15 residues. Germline V gene lookup returns CDR1 SGDLS and CDR2 YYNGEE. The CDR3 reads CASSVGGLLWYGYTF. The DNA of the CDR3 is TGTGCCAGCAGCGTAGGGGGGCTGCTATGGTATGGCTACACCTTC.

This clonotype was seen at least ten times. This rearrangement joins TRBV6-1 to TRBJ1-1; D is unclear. Trimming shortened V by 5 bases and J by 3 bases, and 10 bases separated the two germline ends. Per germline, CDR1 MNHNS and CDR2 SASEGT. This CDR3 region has 13 residues. CDR3 in amino acids: CASSPGTHTEAFF. CDR3 DNA: TGTGCCAGCAGTCCCGGAACCCACACTGAAGCTTTCTTT.

This clonotype was recorded many times. The V and J genes are TRBV11-1 and TRBJ1-1; D is undetermined. The V gene's germline CDR1 is SGHAT and CDR2 FQDESV (reference sequence). Deletions cut 0 bases from V and 4 bases from J, with 6 bases between. This CDR3 is 13 amino acids long. DNA of the CDR3: TGTGCCAGCAGCTTAGCGGAAGTCACTGAAGCTTTCTTT. Translation gives CASSLAEVTEAFF.

This clonotype turned up a few times. The V and J genes are TRBV6-1 and TRBJ2-7; D might be TRBD2 (5 bases). CDR1 is MNHNS, CDR2 SASEGT, per germline. The CDR3 consists of 14 residues. The V gene lost 5 bases and the J gene lost 3 bases, with 14 bases spanning the gap. This CDR3 is CASSSLARVYEQYF. In DNA form, the CDR3 reads TGTGCCAGCAGTTCTCTAGCTAGGGTCTACGAGCAGTACTTC.

This clonotype came up a few times. The J gene is TRBJ1-2, the V gene TRBV6-5; 7 bases align to TRBD1. Trimming at V came to 7 bases and at J to 1 base, leaving 3 bases not matched to a gene. The germline gives CDR1 MNHEY, CDR2 SVGAGI. There are 13 residues in the CDR3. The CDR3 here is CASTQGGNYGYTF. For the CDR3, the DNA is TGTGCCAGCACTCAGGGGGGTAACTATGGCTACACCTTC.

J is TRBJ2-7 and V is TRBV5-6, with 7 bases fitting TRBD2. The CDR3 sequence is 16 residues long. In germline, CDR1 is SGHDT, CDR2 YYEEEE. J gave up 2 bases and V 4 bases, and 12 bases lay outside the gene matches. The CDR3 sequence: CASSGTQGGDTYEQYF. CDR3 sequence (DNA): TGTGCCAGCAGCGGGACTCAGGGAGGGGATACCTACGAGCAGTACTTC.

The chain carries TRBV5-4 and TRBJ1-1, with D unclear. The CDR3 runs to 13 residues. Trimming took off 4 bases at V and 1 base at J, with 8 bases between the two ends. Germline V gene data show CDR1 as SGHNT and CDR2 as YYREEE (reference sequence). CDR3 sequence (DNA): TGTGCCAGCAGCACGACACAGAACACTGAAGCTTTCTTT. This sequence encodes CASSTTQNTEAFF. The full variable domain, with the rest looked up from reference TRBV5-4 and TRBJ1-1, is ETGVTQSPTHLIKTRGQQVTLRCSSQSGHNTVSWYQQALGQGPQFIFQYYREEENGRGNFPPRFSGLQFPNYSSELNVNALELDDSALYLCASSTTQNTEAFFGQGTRLTVV.

This clonotype was seen ten or more times. The gene calls are TRBV7-6 and TRBJ1-2, with TRBD1 matching 10 bases. V shed 0 bases and J 2 bases; nucleotides not matched to a gene: 6. The CDR3 loop spans 17 amino acids. Germline CDR1 SGHVS, CDR2 FNYEAQ. CDR3 region: CASSLASGGQGNYGYTF. CDR3 DNA: TGTGCCAGCAGCTTAGCTTCAGGGGGACAGGGGAACTATGGCTACACCTTC.

This clonotype turned up a few times. The chain combines TRBV12-3 or TRBV12-4 with TRBJ2-3, with a possible D match to TRBD2 (7 bases). This CDR3 contains 15 residues. V was shortened by 6 bases and J by 2 bases, with 15 bases between the two germline ends. CDR3 in amino acids: CASSLLAGATDTQYF. The DNA for the CDR3 is TGTGCCAGCAGCCTCCTCGCGGGGGCCACAGATACGCAGTATTTT.